A selection of T cell receptor beta chains follows, all from one sample in a study of regulatory T cells in long-lasting Graves disease. TCRdb re-called the multiplex PCR reads through MiXCR, storing one row per CDR3 protein. The repertoire holds 360,000 or so distinct CDR3 sequences, with 16% as singletons. This same sample was also taken into another study, of T cells in Graves' hyperthyroidism and ophthalmopathy.

The specimen was peripheral blood mononuclear cells (PBMCs), collected at new diagnosis, from a patient treated with antithyroid drugs. The receptors stem from a man aged 35 to 55 with Graves disease. Both conserved end residues are part of each CDR3. The D gene is left open where the match is weak. Rows give clone size only sometimes, using once, few, many, or a class for an expanded clone.

>.|many|TRBJ1-1|TRBV12-3/TRBV12-4
TGTGCCAGCAGTTTCAACACGGGGGCTGAAGCTTTCTTT
CASSFNTGAEAFF
>.|many|TRBJ1-2|TRBV2
TGTGCAAGCCTGGGTAACTATGGCTACACCTTC
CASLGNYGYTF
>.|few|TRBJ1-2|TRBV5-6
TGTGCCAGCAGCTCTAAAAACAGAGACTATGGCTACACCTTC
CASSSKNRDYGYTF
>.|few|TRBJ2-1|TRBV2
TGTGCCAGCAGTGGTGGGAACAATGAGCAGTTCTTC
CASSGGNNEQFF
>TRBD2|.|TRBJ2-7|TRBV20-1
TGCAGTGCTAGAATGAGCCTAGCGGGGACCTCCTACGAGCAGTACTTC
CSARMSLAGTSYEQYF
>.|many|TRBJ1-6|TRBV2
TGTGCCAGCAGGGGGGAGGATTCACCCCTCCACTTT
CASRGEDSPLHF
>.|many|TRBJ2-1|TRBV5-1
TGCGCCAGCAGCTTGGAACCGAACAATGAGCAGTTCTTC
CASSLEPNNEQFF
>TRBD2|many|TRBJ2-1|TRBV6-1
TGTGCCAGCAGTACGACTAGCGGGGTTTGGGATGAGCAGTTCTTC
CASSTTSGVWDEQFF
>TRBD2|.|TRBJ2-5|TRBV24-1
TGTGCCACCAGTGATTCCCGGGGTAGCGGGGAGACCCAGTACTTC
CATSDSRGSGETQYF
>.|many|TRBJ1-1|TRBV5-1
TGCGCCAGCAGCTTGCTCCCGGGCACTGAAGCTTTCTTT
CASSLLPGTEAFF
>.|many|TRBJ2-5|TRBV20-1
TGCAGTGCTAGAGTCGTGAATACTCAAGAGACCCAGTACTTC
CSARVVNTQETQYF
>.|many|TRBJ2-1|TRBV20-1
TGCAGTGCTAGTCCCCCCCAGGGGAGCTCCTACAATGAGCAGTTCTTC
CSASPPQGSSYNEQFF
>.|.|TRBJ1-3|TRBV9
TGTGCCAGCAGCCTAGCTGTTACATTCTCTGGAAACACCATATATTTT
CASSLAVTFSGNTIYF
>.|many|TRBJ2-5|TRBV18
TGTGCCAGCCATAAGGGGACCGCCCTTGGAGGAGAGACCCAGTACTTC
CASHKGTALGGETQYF
>.|many|TRBJ1-1|TRBV5-1
TGCGCCAGCAGTTCCGCGTTGAGTATGAACACTGAAGCTTTCTTT
CASSSALSMNTEAFF
>TRBD2|many|TRBJ2-1|TRBV5-1
TGCGCCAGCTCCGATGAGGGGCGCGGGGGGGCCCTCAATGAGCAGTTCTTC
CASSDEGRGGALNEQFF
>.|many|TRBJ2-3|TRBV5-6
TGTGCCAGCAGCTTGGGCAGGGGAACAGATACGCAGTATTTT
CASSLGRGTDTQYF
>TRBD1|many|TRBJ2-7|TRBV2
TGTGCCAGCAGACAGGACAGGGAAGGCGAGCAGTACTTC
CASRQDREGEQYF
>TRBD2|many|TRBJ2-1|TRBV7-2
TGTGCCAGCAGCACCTCCGGGACTAGAGCGTTCTTC
CASSTSGTRAFF
>TRBD2|few|TRBJ2-1|TRBV20-1
TGCAGTGCTAGTATCTCGGGGGGTCAGAATGAGCAGTTCTTC
CSASISGGQNEQFF
>TRBD2|once|TRBJ2-5|TRBV24-1
TGTGCCACCAGCGCGACTAGCAAGGGTCAAGAGACCCAGTACTTC
CATSATSKGQETQYF
>.|many|TRBJ2-7|TRBV28
TGTGCCAGCAGAAGGACAGTCGCCTACGAGCAGTACTTC
CASRRTVAYEQYF
>.|.|TRBJ1-5|TRBV27
TGTGCCAGCGCCGCTTTACTGGGGGATGGCAATCAGCCCCAGCATTTT
CASAALLGDGNQPQHF
>.|many|TRBJ1-1|TRBV6-5
TGTGCCAGCAGTTCTAACGGACGCGGAGGGAACACTGAAGCTTTCTTT
CASSSNGRGGNTEAFF
>TRBD1|once|TRBJ2-2|TRBV18
TGTGCCAGCCCAGGACAGGGAAACACCGGGGAGCTGTTTTTT
CASPGQGNTGELFF
>.|few|TRBJ2-6|TRBV5-6
TGTGCCAGCAGGCCTTTGTGGACTGGGGCCAACGTCCTGACTTTC
CASRPLWTGANVLTF
>.|many|TRBJ2-7|TRBV5-1
TGCGCCAGCAAAGAAACAGGGTTCCACGAGCAGTACTTC
CASKETGFHEQYF
>TRBD2|few|TRBJ2-5|TRBV18
TGTGCCAGCAGTTACCCCGGGACTAAGGAGACCCAGTACTTC
CASSYPGTKETQYF
>.|few|TRBJ2-5|TRBV29-1
TGCAGCGTTCAAGCAGGGTCAGAGACCCAGTACTTC
CSVQAGSETQYF
>TRBD1|many|TRBJ2-1|TRBV24-1
TGTGCCACCAGTGATCAGGGACAGGACTACAATGAGCAGTTCTTC
CATSDQGQDYNEQFF
>.|many|TRBJ2-2|TRBV29-1
TGCAGCGTTGAATTGAGGACCGCCGGGGAGCTGTTTTTT
CSVELRTAGELFF
>.|few|TRBJ1-1|TRBV7-9
TGTGCCAGCAGCTTAATGGCCTTTGGCGCTGAAGCTTTCTTT
CASSLMAFGAEAFF
>.|.|TRBJ1-2|TRBV6-9
TGTACCAGCAGTTGGAGAGAGGGCAGCATCAACTATGGCTACACCTTC
CTSSWREGSINYGYTF
>.|many|TRBJ2-7|TRBV24-1
TGTGCCACCATAGCGGAGAGCTCCTACGAGCAGTACTTC
CATIAESSYEQYF
>.|many|TRBJ2-5|TRBV20-1
TGCAGTGGGGCAGGACGACGAGAGACCCAGTACTTC
CSGAGRRETQYF
>.|.|TRBJ2-1|TRBV5-6
TGTGCCAGCAGCTTCGGATCCGAGCAGTTCTTC
CASSFGSEQFF
>.|many|TRBJ2-7|TRBV6-1
TGTGCGGCGGCGGAGAAAGGGGACCACGAGCAGTACTTC
CAAAEKGDHEQYF
>TRBD1|few|TRBJ1-1|TRBV2
TGTGCCAGCAGCGCACAGGGGGCTGAAGCTTTCTTT
CASSAQGAEAFF
>.|many|TRBJ2-7|TRBV2
TGTGCCAGCAGTGAAGACACAAACTCCTTTCGCGAGCAGTACTTC
CASSEDTNSFREQYF
>TRBD2|.|TRBJ2-5|TRBV29-1
TGCAGCGCGACTAGCGGCCAAGAGACCCAGTACTTC
CSATSGQETQYF
>TRBD1|few|TRBJ2-4|TRBV20-1
TGCAGTGCTAGAGGGCCCGGGACAGGAAAAAACATTCAGTACTTC
CSARGPGTGKNIQYF
>TRBD2|.|TRBJ2-3|TRBV9
TGTGCCAGCAGCGTAGCCGGGACTAGCCTTCCAGATACGCAGTATTTT
CASSVAGTSLPDTQYF
>.|many|TRBJ2-3|TRBV11-2
TGTGCCAGCAGCTTATATAGGGTAGCGGATACGCAGTATTTT
CASSLYRVADTQYF
>.|many|TRBJ1-2|TRBV18
TGTGCCAGCTCACCAGGGCAGCGTGGGTATGGCTACACCTTC
CASSPGQRGYGYTF
>.|many|TRBJ2-1|TRBV20-1
TGCAGTGCAGAAACAGGGCTGTCCTACAATGAGCAGTTCTTC
CSAETGLSYNEQFF
>TRBD2|many|TRBJ2-2|TRBV2
TGTGCCAGCAGAACCCCTAGCGGAGGGCACACCGGGGAGCTGTTTTTT
CASRTPSGGHTGELFF
>.|.|TRBJ2-7|TRBV19
TGTGCCAGTAGAAGTAGGGGAAGTGGGCCCCCCTACGAGCAGTACTTC
CASRSRGSGPPYEQYF
>.|few|TRBJ1-2|TRBV10-3
TGTGCCATCAGGCCGGACAGAAACTATGGCTACACCTTC
CAIRPDRNYGYTF
>.|many|TRBJ2-5|TRBV7-9
TGTGCCAGCAGCGCCAGACGAGACCAAGAGACCCAGTACTTC
CASSARRDQETQYF